The rows below give T cell receptor beta chains drawn from one sample of a study of T-cell reconstitution after alpha-beta-depleted transplantation in children. TCRdb re-called the PCR reads with MiXCR, one entry per CDR3 protein. Here the sample spans under 450,000 distinct CDR3 sequences, around 15% being singletons. Here the sequenced sample was PBMCs, mostly from graft donor cells, taken 360 days after TCRalphabeta/CD19-depleted stem cell transplant. All receptors come from a boy under two years old who had a stem cell transplant for Wiskott-Aldrich syndrome, so the T cells may come from the graft donor. CDR3s leave out the opening cysteine and the closing phenylalanine or tryptophan.

j_call v_call cdr3_length cdr3_aa
TRBJ2-7 TRBV18 13 ASSRTGGFNYEQY
TRBJ2-7 TRBV5-1 14 ASSSLGGQATYEQY
TRBJ2-7 TRBV25-1 13 ASSEPRGFTYEQY
TRBJ2-7 TRBV5-1 12 ASSSGLETYEQY
TRBJ2-7 TRBV7-6 13 ASSLDQGRSYEQY
TRBJ2-7 TRBV7-2 11 ASSLWGVYEQY
TRBJ1-2 TRBV5-1 11 ASSSDRAYGYT
TRBJ1-2 TRBV11-3 11 ASSHRDHYGYT
TRBJ2-5 TRBV30 12 AWRAPRGKETQY
TRBJ1-1 TRBV6-1 11 ASRKTGGTEAF
TRBJ2-5 TRBV30 10 AWSGLRETHY
TRBJ1-1 TRBV15 11 ATSREVDTEAF
TRBJ2-7 TRBV7-9 13 ASSLHRGTAYEQY
TRBJ2-1 TRBV7-9 14 ASSPEGVPGYNEQF
TRBJ2-5 TRBV7-2 14 ASSPGAGVKQETQY
TRBJ2-3 TRBV24-1 12 ATKPRAGTDTQY
TRBJ2-7 TRBV5-1 13 ASSGPSGFTYEQY
TRBJ2-1 TRBV18 14 ASFQRLAPLLNEQF
TRBJ2-3 TRBV24-1 11 ATSATYTDTQY
TRBJ1-6 TRBV20-1 10 SAREANSPLH
TRBJ2-7 TRBV10-3 13 AISGTAISSYEQY
TRBJ2-1 TRBV30 13 AWSVRGTGRNEQF
TRBJ2-7 TRBV20-1 13 SARGGGQVAYEQY
TRBJ2-3 TRBV6-1 10 ASRGFTDTQY
TRBJ2-1 TRBV4-1 13 ASSLSGQGNNEQF
TRBJ2-2 TRBV6-1 13 ASSTRDRAVGELF
TRBJ2-2 TRBV4-3 16 ASSRPRLGRPNTGELF
TRBJ2-7 TRBV5-6 16 ASSLAIPPGTSDYEQY
TRBJ2-3 TRBV10-2 11 ASRTGITDTQY
TRBJ1-5 TRBV6-6 11 ASSSTGIQPQH
TRBJ2-1 TRBV7-8 17 ASSRGLAGIPSRYNEQF
TRBJ1-1 TRBV18 11 ASSPNGNTEAF
TRBJ1-2 TRBV24-1 14 ATSDPHSGFSYGYT
TRBJ1-1 TRBV7-2 12 ASSSRGRAAEAF
TRBJ2-3 TRBV5-1 12 ASRNRGRTDTQY
TRBJ2-7 TRBV7-9 10 ASSGLAIEQY
TRBJ2-7 TRBV7-2 15 ASSSGRRTGTTYEQY
TRBJ2-7 TRBV5-1 14 ASSLLAGLHSYEQY
TRBJ2-2 TRBV5-1 13 ASNPRGVSTGELF
TRBJ2-3 TRBV10-3 16 AISALTTGLADTDTQY
TRBJ2-7 TRBV7-8 13 ASSFWLRETYEQY
TRBJ2-5 TRBV12-3/TRBV12-4 12 ASSPGRGRETQY
TRBJ2-1 TRBV7-9 15 ASSLVNWRTNYNEQF
TRBJ1-2 TRBV2 12 ASSMNRGPYGYT
TRBJ2-5 TRBV5-1 11 ASNRGDQETQY
TRBJ2-4 TRBV12-3/TRBV12-4 15 TSSSELTGAPGNIQY
TRBJ1-1 TRBV7-9 13 ASSLNQGLAAEAF
TRBJ1-1 TRBV2 12 ASSDDSRNTEAF
TRBJ2-6 TRBV6-6 10 ASRKEGEVLT
TRBJ2-6 TRBV7-8 16 ASSSGYHRSSGANVLT
TRBJ2-1 TRBV11-2 13 ASSLGRAWANEQF
TRBJ2-1 TRBV4-3 10 ASSQPGISQF
TRBJ1-5 TRBV6-2/TRBV6-3 13 ASSYGVWRTRPQH
TRBJ2-1 TRBV4-3 14 ASSQERGTGGNEQF
TRBJ1-1 TRBV27 12 ASSSAKGKSEAF